The T cell receptor (beta chain) under discussion was sequenced for a study of blood T cell repertoires in COVID-19. Study summary: PBMCs, B-cell-depleted T cells, or T cells were the source of the cDNA or gDNA that made up the material.

Per the original data handling: From reference gene primer amplification, estimates of nucleated cell counts were derived. Sequencing used immunoSEQ multiplex PCR; TCRdb keeps in-frame clones, though not all of them. V, J and clone size derive from that table, while D and trimming were established from the DNA sequence. The table lists roughly 200,000 clones, about 84% of them singletons, with around a sixth in the top ten. The CDR3 extends over 11 amino acids. Trimming removed 8 bases from V and 4 bases from J, with 8 bases in between. In germline, CDR1 is MGHDK, CDR2 SYGVNS. During active infection, Seattle patients enrolled and were then monitored through disease.

The TCR was taken from a person between 65 and 80 years old with COVID-19, enrolled during active disease. This rearrangement joins TRBV25-1 to TRBJ2-5; maybe TRBD2 (5 bases). Sequences were obtained from peripheral blood. The CDR3 spells CASGLAETQYF. In nucleotides, the CDR3 is TGTGCCAGCGGCCTAGCAGAGACCCAGTACTTC. The full variable domain, completed using reference TRBV25-1 and TRBJ2-5, is EADIYQTPRYLVIGTGKKITLECSQTMGHDKMYWYQQDPGMELHLIHYSYGVNSTEKGDLSSESTVSRIRTEHFPLTLESARPSHTSQYLCASGLAETQYFGPGTRLLVL.